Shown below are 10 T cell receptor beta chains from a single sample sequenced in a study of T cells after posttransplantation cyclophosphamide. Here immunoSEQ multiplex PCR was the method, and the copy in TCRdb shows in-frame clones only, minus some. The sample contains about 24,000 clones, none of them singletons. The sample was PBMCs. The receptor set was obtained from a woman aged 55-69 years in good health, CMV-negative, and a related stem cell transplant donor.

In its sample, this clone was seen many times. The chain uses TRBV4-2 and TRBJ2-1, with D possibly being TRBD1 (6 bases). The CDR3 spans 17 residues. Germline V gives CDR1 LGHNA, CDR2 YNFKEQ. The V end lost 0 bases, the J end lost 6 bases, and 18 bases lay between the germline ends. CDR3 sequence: CASSQEYGWGRGNEQFF. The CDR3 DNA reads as TGTGCCAGCAGCCAAGAGTACGGGTGGGGCAGGGGCAATGAGCAGTTCTTC.

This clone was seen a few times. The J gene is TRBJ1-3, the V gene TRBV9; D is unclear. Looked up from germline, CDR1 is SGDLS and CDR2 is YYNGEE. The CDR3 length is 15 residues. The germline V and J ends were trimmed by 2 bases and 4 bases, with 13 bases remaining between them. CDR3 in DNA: TGTGCCAGCAGCGTTCTGGCGGATGGGGGAAACACCATATATTTT. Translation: CASSVLADGGNTIYF.

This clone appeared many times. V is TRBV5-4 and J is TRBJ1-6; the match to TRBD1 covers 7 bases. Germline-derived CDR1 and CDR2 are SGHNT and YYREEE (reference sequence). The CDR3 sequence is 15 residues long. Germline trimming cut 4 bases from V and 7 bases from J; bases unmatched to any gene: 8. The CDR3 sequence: CASSIRQGGNSPLHF. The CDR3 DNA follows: TGTGCCAGCAGCATCCGACAGGGTGGAAATTCACCCCTCCACTTT.

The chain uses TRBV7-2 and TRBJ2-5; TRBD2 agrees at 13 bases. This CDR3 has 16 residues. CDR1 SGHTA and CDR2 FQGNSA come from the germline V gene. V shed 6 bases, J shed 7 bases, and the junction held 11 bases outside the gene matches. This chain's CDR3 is CASSRTSGSWLGTQYF. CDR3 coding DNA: TGTGCCAGCAGTCGGACTAGCGGGAGTTGGCTTGGGACCCAGTACTTC.

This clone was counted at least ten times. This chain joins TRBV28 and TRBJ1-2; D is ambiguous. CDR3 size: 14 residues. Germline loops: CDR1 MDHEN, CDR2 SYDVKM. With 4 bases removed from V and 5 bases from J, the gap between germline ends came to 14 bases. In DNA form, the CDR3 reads TGTGCCAGCAGTTGGGGAGAGGTTATATATGGCTACACCTTC. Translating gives CASSWGEVIYGYTF.

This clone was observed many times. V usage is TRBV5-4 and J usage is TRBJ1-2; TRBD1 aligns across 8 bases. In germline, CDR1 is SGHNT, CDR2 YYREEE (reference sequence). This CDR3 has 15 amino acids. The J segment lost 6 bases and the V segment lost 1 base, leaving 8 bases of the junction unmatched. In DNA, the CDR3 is TGTGCCAGCAGCTTGATTCAGGGGGCGCCTCATGGCTACACCTTC. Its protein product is CASSLIQGAPHGYTF.

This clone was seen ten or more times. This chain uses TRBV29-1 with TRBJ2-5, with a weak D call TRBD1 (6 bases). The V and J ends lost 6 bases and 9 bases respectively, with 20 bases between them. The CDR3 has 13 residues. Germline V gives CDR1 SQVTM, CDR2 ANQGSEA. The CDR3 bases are TGCAGCGTAACCCCTCACAGGGTGAAGGCCCAGTACTTC. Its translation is CSVTPHRVKAQYF.

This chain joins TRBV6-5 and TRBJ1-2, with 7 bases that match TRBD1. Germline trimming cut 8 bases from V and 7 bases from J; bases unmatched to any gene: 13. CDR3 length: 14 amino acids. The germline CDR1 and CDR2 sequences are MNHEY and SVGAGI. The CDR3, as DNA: TGTGCCAGCTACACTAGGACAGGTTCGGGTGGCTACACCTTC. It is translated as CASYTRTGSGGYTF.

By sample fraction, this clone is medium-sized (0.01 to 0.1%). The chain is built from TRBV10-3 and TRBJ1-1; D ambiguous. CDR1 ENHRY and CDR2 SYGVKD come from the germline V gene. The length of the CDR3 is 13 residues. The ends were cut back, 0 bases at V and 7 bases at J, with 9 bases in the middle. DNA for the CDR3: TGTGCCATCAGTGAGTCGGCGGGGTTTGAAGCTTTCTTT. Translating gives CAISESAGFEAFF.

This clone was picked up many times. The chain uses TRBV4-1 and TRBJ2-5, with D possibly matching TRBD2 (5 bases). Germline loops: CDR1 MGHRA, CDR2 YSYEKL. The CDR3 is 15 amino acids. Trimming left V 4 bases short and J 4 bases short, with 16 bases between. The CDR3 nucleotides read TGCGCCAGCAGCCTTCTGGAGGATTGGGGAGAGACCCAGTACTTC. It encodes CASSLLEDWGETQYF.